Below, 5 T cell receptor beta chains from the same sample are listed, as sequenced in a study of shared clonotypes between healthy human individuals (dated by TCRdb to the early 2020s). Receptor amplification or capture employed the immunoSEQ multiplex PCR assay. As stored in TCRdb, this immuneACCESS dataset retains in-frame rearrangements with V and J assigned. A fraction of the clones does not appear; measured against another copy, unresolved V genes explain less than half of the discrepancy, and the remainder lacks a known reason. This sample has roughly 2.1 million clones in its table, and more than 85% of those were observed once. Together, the top ten hold more than 1.5% of the sample. CD8 naive samples were CD45RO-negative cells positively selected for CCR7, giving a CD45RA+CCR7+ population that excluded TemRA cells. What was sequenced was naive CD8+ T cells from PBMCs. The intended sense of this specimen's cell subset or site label: CD45RA+CCR7+. The receptors stem from a man aged 18 to 29 in good health. Some clones in this sample may be carry-over from other donors' samples.

This clone was found once. V gene TRBV28 combines with J gene TRBJ2-3; TRBD2 matches 11 bases. CDR1 and CDR2 (germline): MDHEN, SYDVKM. This CDR3 spans 16 amino acids. Germline trimming cut 3 bases from V and 0 bases from J; bases unmatched to any gene: 2. In DNA form, the CDR3 reads TGTGCCAGCAGTTTGTGGACTAGCGGGAGCACAGATACGCAGTATTTT. It yields the protein CASSLWTSGSTDTQYF.

This clone was recorded once. Other DNA sequences in the same sample also yield this CDR3. The chain couples TRBV5-4 to TRBJ2-7; D is unclear. The CDR3 is 11 amino acids. V gave up 1 base and J gave up 5 bases, with 4 bases separating them. Germline V gene data show CDR1 as SGHNT and CDR2 as YYREEE (reference sequence). The CDR3 loop reads CASSLTDEQYF. The CDR3 DNA reads TGTGCCAGCAGCTTGACGGACGAGCAGTACTTC.

This sequence joins TRBV5-1 and TRBJ1-1, with TRBD1 as a possible D gene (5 bases). CDR3 length: 14 amino acids. Germline CDR1 is SGHRS and CDR2 is YFSETQ. The ends were cut back, 0 bases at V and 3 bases at J, with 9 bases in the middle. For the CDR3, the DNA is TGCGCCAGCAGCTTGGGGGGACTCCACACTGAAGCTTTCTTT. This encodes CASSLGGLHTEAFF.

The gene calls are TRBV4-1 and TRBJ2-7; the D is unclear. CDR3 length: 13 residues. The germline V and J ends were trimmed by 0 bases and 3 bases, with 6 bases remaining between them. Germline loops: CDR1 MGHRA, CDR2 YSYEKL. Here the CDR3 reads CASSQEVGYEQYF. In nucleotides, the CDR3 is TGCGCCAGCAGCCAAGAGGTAGGCTACGAGCAGTACTTC.

CDR3 nucleotide sequence: TGTGCCAGCAGCTTACCCAACCCCGGCCCACCTCCCTACGAGCAGTACTTC. Residues: CASSLPNPGPPPYEQYF. The chain joins TRBV7-9 to TRBJ2-7; D unresolved. The CDR3 length is 17 residues. Germline V gene lookup returns CDR1 SEHNR and CDR2 FQNEAQ (reference sequence). V gave up 2 bases and J gave up 2 bases, with 19 bases separating them.